Each of the 29 T cell receptor beta chains below was sequenced from the same sample in a study of CD8 T cells in ankylosing spondylitis. TCRdb reprocessed the 5' RACE reads with MiXCR, giving one entry per CDR3 protein. The table lists a few hundred thousand distinct CDR3 sequences, more than 20% of them singletons. The sample was blood, either unsorted or a sorted T cell fraction (not recorded which). Every receptor here comes from a male donor with ankylosing spondylitis or in good health (not recorded which).

V and J are TRBV4-1 and TRBJ2-7; TRBD1 aligns across 9 bases. CDR3 length equals 15 residues. CDR1 is MGHRA, CDR2 YSYEKL, per germline. V lost 3 bases and J lost 2; bases outside the gene matches: 5. This CDR3 reads CASSHGTGNTYEQYF. The CDR3 nucleotides are TGCGCCAGCAGCCACGGGACAGGGAATACCTACGAGCAGTACTTC.

The rearrangement uses TRBV12-3 or TRBV12-4 and TRBJ2-7, with D tentatively TRBD1 (5 bases). The CDR3 length is 14 residues. Between the trimmed V and J ends, which lost 2 bases and 1 base, there was a span of 9 bases. The CDR3 is CASSLQGWSYEQYF. The CDR3 DNA follows: TGTGCCAGCAGTTTACAGGGATGGTCCTACGAGCAGTACTTC.

This clonotype has ten or more counts. V usage is TRBV7-8 and J usage is TRBJ2-1; D remains ambiguous. This CDR3 contains 11 residues. Germline V gene data show CDR1 as SGHVS and CDR2 as FQNEAQ. V was cut by 3 bases and J by 9 bases, with 6 bases left in between. CDR3 DNA sequence: TGTGCCAGCAGCTTGTCTGTTGAGCAGTTCTTC. This translates into CASSLSVEQFF.

The V and J genes are TRBV15 and TRBJ2-3, with D perhaps matching TRBD1 (5 bases). V was trimmed by 1 base and J by 6 bases, leaving 8 bases between them. The germline CDR1 and CDR2 sequences are LNHNV and YYDKDF (reference sequence). The CDR3 extends over 13 amino acids. This CDR3 is CATSRGQPDTQYF. As DNA, the CDR3 is TGTGCCACCAGCAGAGGACAGCCTGATACGCAGTATTTT.

This clonotype was counted only a few times. The chain is built from TRBV12-3 or TRBV12-4 and TRBJ2-1; 8 nucleotides align to TRBD2. V shed 4 bases, J shed 8 bases, and the junction held 7 bases outside the gene matches. The CDR3 consists of 14 residues. CDR3 sequence (DNA): TGTGCCAGCAGTTGGACGGGGGGGAGCGATGAGCAGTTCTTC. This gives the protein CASSWTGGSDEQFF.

This clonotype was picked up a small number of times. The chain carries TRBV9 and TRBJ2-2; perhaps TRBD2 as D (6 bases). The CDR3 is 16 amino acids. Per the germline V gene, CDR1 is SGDLS and CDR2 is YYNGEE. Trimming shortened V by 4 bases and J by 5 bases, and 18 bases separated the two germline ends. The CDR3 loop is CASSHSTGEATGELFF. In nucleotides, the CDR3 is TGTGCCAGCAGCCATTCGACGGGGGAGGCAACCGGGGAGCTGTTTTTT.

The chain recombines TRBV12-3 or TRBV12-4 with TRBJ2-5; unclear D gene. The length of the CDR3 is 14 residues. V gave up 6 bases and J gave up 2 bases, with 13 bases separating them. The CDR3 nucleotides read TGTGCCAGCAGCGGCCGAGAGACACAAGAGACCCAGTACTTC. Its translation is CASSGRETQETQYF.

This clonotype has just a few counts. The V call is TRBV5-1, the J call TRBJ1-2; D is unclear. Per the germline V gene, CDR1 is SGHRS and CDR2 is YFSETQ. The CDR3 is made up of 15 amino acids. The germline V and J ends were trimmed by 1 base and 0 bases, with 10 bases remaining between them. CDR3 nucleotides: TGCGCCAGCAGCTTGAGCGGCAGCTCTAACTATGGCTACACCTTC. This codes for CASSLSGSSNYGYTF.

This clonotype is medium-sized. The chain uses TRBV10-2 and TRBJ2-1; unclear D gene. Trimming pared 3 bases from V and 9 bases from J, leaving 3 bases between. Germline values: CDR1 WSHSY, CDR2 SAAADI. The CDR3 covers 10 residues. The CDR3 sequence is CASSDGEQFF. CDR3 coding DNA: TGCGCCAGCAGTGACGGTGAGCAGTTCTTC.

This clonotype was detected many times. The V call is TRBV12-3 or TRBV12-4, the J call TRBJ2-1; 10 nucleotides line up with TRBD1. The length of the CDR3 is 15 residues. V dropped 5 bases and J dropped 8; count of bases not matched to a gene: 9. The CDR3 region is CASSPTGGGKHEQFF. The CDR3 DNA reads as TGTGCCAGCAGTCCGACAGGGGGCGGTAAGCATGAGCAGTTCTTC.

The CDR3 region has the DNA TGTGCCAGCAGTGGATCACAAGGTGGTACACATACGCAGTATTTT. It encodes CASSGSQGGTHTQYF. The chain combines TRBV25-1 with TRBJ2-3; D is undetermined. CDR1 is MGHDK and CDR2 is SYGVNS in the germline V gene. V was cut by 4 bases and J by 7 bases, with 18 bases left in between. The CDR3 length is 15 residues.

The V and J genes are TRBV28 and TRBJ2-5; 8 bases map to TRBD2. V shed 4 bases, J shed 7 bases, and the junction held 17 bases outside the gene matches. CDR1 MDHEN and CDR2 SYDVKM come from the germline V gene. There are 17 residues in the CDR3. CDR3: CASSSPGLAGGPGTQYF. The CDR3 DNA reads TGTGCCAGCAGTTCCCCGGGGCTAGCGGGTGGCCCGGGGACCCAGTACTTC.

CDR3 protein: CASSFKILRGNTIYF. The CDR3 nucleotides are TGTGCCAGCAGTTTTAAGATCCTAAGGGGAAACACCATATATTTT. This sequence joins TRBV12-3 or TRBV12-4 and TRBJ1-3; D uncertain. The length of the CDR3 is 15 residues. V lost 3 bases and J 4 bases, leaving 13 bases between the germline ends.

The V gene is TRBV20-1, the J gene TRBJ2-1; D is ambiguous. Per the germline V gene, CDR1 is DFQATT and CDR2 is SNEGSKA (reference sequence). The CDR3 sequence is 11 residues long. V shed 5 bases and J shed 12 bases, with 14 bases lying between them. The CDR3 protein is CSAAEHWGQFF. CDR3 DNA sequence: TGCAGTGCTGCCGAGCACTGGGGGCAGTTCTTC.

There are a few counts of this clonotype. The rearrangement joins TRBV6-6 to TRBJ1-1; D unresolved. The CDR3 totals 12 residues. V lost 2 bases and J lost 1, with 2 bases in between. CDR1 and CDR2 (germline): MNHNY, SVGAGI (reference sequence). The CDR3 sequence is CASSYQNTEAFF. CDR3 in DNA: TGTGCCAGCAGTTACCAGAACACTGAAGCTTTCTTT.

This clonotype appeared a few times. The chain couples TRBV3-1 to TRBJ2-1; 11 nucleotides line up with TRBD2. This CDR3 has 20 residues. Germline values: CDR1 LGHDT, CDR2 YNNKEL (reference sequence). Trimming at V came to 0 bases and at J to 3 bases, leaving 13 bases not matched to a gene. In nucleotides, the CDR3 is TGTGCCAGCAGCCAAGATTTAAGTAGCGGGGGGGCGGTCCGCTACAATGAGCAGTTCTTC. Its translation is CASSQDLSSGGAVRYNEQFF.

The J gene is TRBJ2-3, the V gene TRBV5-1, with D possibly matching TRBD2 (6 bases). The CDR3 runs 18 residues. CDR1 SGHRS and CDR2 YFSETQ come from the germline V gene. Trimming pared 1 base from V and 6 bases from J, leaving 24 bases between. CDR3 sequence: CASSLWGGGTRSTDTQYF. The DNA of the CDR3 is TGCGCCAGCAGCTTGTGGGGAGGCGGGACCAGGTCTACGGATACGCAGTATTTT. Filled out from reference TRBV5-1 and TRBJ2-3, the complete variable domain reads KAGVTQTPRYLIKTRGQQVTLSCSPISGHRSVSWYQQTPGQGLQFLFEYFSETQRNKGNFPGRFSGRQFSNSRSEMNVSTLELGDSALYLCASSLWGGGTRSTDTQYFGPGTRLTVL.

The J gene is TRBJ2-5, the V gene TRBV6-5; 8 positions match TRBD2. Germline assignment: CDR1 MNHEY and CDR2 SVGAGI. Trimming at V came to 4 bases and at J to 3 bases, leaving 4 bases not matched to a gene. CDR3 length: 14 amino acids. CDR3 bases: TGTGCCAGCAGTTCCTTAGCGGGGAAAGAGACCCAGTACTTC. Protein product: CASSSLAGKETQYF.

This clonotype was recorded a few times. The rearrangement links TRBV5-1 to TRBJ2-2; TRBD2 aligns across 13 bases. Germline V gene sequence: CDR1 SGHRS, CDR2 YFSETQ. Trimming removed 4 bases from V and 3 bases from J; junction bases left unmatched: 6. The CDR3 has 17 residues. The CDR3, as DNA: TGCGCCAGCAGCCCCGGGACTAGCGGGGACTACACCGGGGAGCTGTTTTTT. Its protein is CASSPGTSGDYTGELFF.

The chain is built from TRBV7-9 and TRBJ2-7; 8 positions agree with TRBD1. The CDR3 runs to 15 residues. The trim removed 6 bases at V and 0 bases at J, leaving 7 bases unmatched. Per germline, CDR1 SEHNR and CDR2 FQNEAQ (reference sequence). CDR3 loop: CASRETGASSYEQYF. The CDR3 DNA reads TGTGCCAGCAGAGAGACAGGGGCCAGCTCCTACGAGCAGTACTTC.

The chain recombines TRBV12-3 or TRBV12-4 with TRBJ1-6; 7 bases are a match to TRBD1. The CDR3 consists of 14 residues. With 6 bases clipped from V and 6 bases from J, the junction kept 5 bases outside the gene matches. The CDR3 loop is CASSLGTANSPLHF. Here the CDR3 DNA reads TGTGCCAGCAGCCTTGGGACAGCTAATTCACCCCTCCACTTT.

The chain's CDR3 is CASSPYPQGDSQETQYF. The DNA of the CDR3 is TGTGCCAGCAGCCCATATCCACAGGGGGATTCTCAAGAGACCCAGTACTTC. This chain joins TRBV11-2 and TRBJ2-5, with 8 bases identical to TRBD1. Germline CDR1 reads SGHAT; CDR2 reads FQNNGV. The CDR3 runs 17 residues. V shed 5 bases and J 2 bases; nucleotides not matched to a gene: 13.

A few counts support this clonotype. The chain carries TRBV4-2 and TRBJ2-4; 8 bases align to TRBD2. The CDR3 sequence is 19 residues long. In germline, CDR1 is LGHNA, CDR2 YNFKEQ. J was trimmed by 1 base and V by 7 bases; bases with no gene match: 18. CDR3: CASTPRAGTLADAKNIQYF. The CDR3 nucleotides read TGTGCCAGCACCCCCCGGGCAGGTACACTAGCGGACGCCAAAAACATTCAGTACTTC.

The CDR3 loop is CASSLDGGREPDTQYF. The CDR3, as DNA: TGCGCCAGCAGCTTGGACGGCGGGAGAGAGCCAGATACGCAGTATTTT. The genes are TRBV5-1 and TRBJ2-3; 7 bases are shared with TRBD2. The V gene's germline CDR1 is SGHRS and CDR2 YFSETQ. The CDR3 is 16 amino acids. V dropped 0 bases and J dropped 4; count of bases not matched to a gene: 8.

The chain recombines TRBV7-9 with TRBJ2-3; 12 nucleotides line up with TRBD1. The trim removed 7 bases at V and 6 bases at J, leaving 11 bases unmatched. Germline V lookup: CDR1 SEHNR, CDR2 FQNEAQ (reference sequence). The CDR3 length is 16 residues. The CDR3 sequence: CASNKPRDRGPDTQYF. The DNA for the CDR3 is TGTGCCAGCAACAAACCTCGGGACAGGGGGCCTGATACGCAGTATTTT.

The CDR3 sequence is CASSDRGFLYEQYF. The CDR3 DNA reads as TGTGCCAGCAGCGACAGGGGGTTTCTTTACGAGCAGTACTTC. The J gene is TRBJ2-7, the V gene TRBV27; 9 nucleotides match TRBD1. From germline, CDR1 is MNHEY and CDR2 SMNVEV (reference sequence). V shed 6 bases, J shed 4 bases, and the junction held 7 bases outside the gene matches. This CDR3 contains 14 residues.

The J gene is TRBJ2-5, the V gene TRBV6-1; D may be TRBD1 or TRBD2 (5 bases each). The CDR3 consists of 14 residues. The V end was cut by 7 bases, the J end by 3 bases, with 15 bases between. CDR1 is MNHNS and CDR2 is SASEGT in the germline V gene. The CDR3 loop reads CASTRGTDEETQYF. CDR3 coding DNA: TGTGCCAGCACCAGAGGGACGGATGAAGAGACCCAGTACTTC.

The chain employs TRBV28 and TRBJ2-7; 8 bases match TRBD1. V was pared by 8 bases and J by 5 bases, with 5 bases of the junction left unmatched. This CDR3 is built from 12 residues. CDR1 and CDR2 (germline): MDHEN, SYDVKM. The CDR3 protein is CASGQGVDEQYF. In DNA form, the CDR3 reads TGTGCCAGCGGACAGGGTGTTGACGAGCAGTACTTC.

In regard to this clonotype: One junction end disagrees with the germline gene, perhaps due to a read error. The V and J genes are TRBV19 and TRBJ2-7; weak D call: TRBD1 (6 bases). Germline V gene lookup returns CDR1 LNHDA and CDR2 SQIVND (reference sequence). The CDR3 loop spans 16 amino acids. CDR3: CVSNRGRTVRVYEQYF. CDR3 nucleotide sequence: TGTGTCAGTAATAGAGGCCGGACAGTACGGGTATACGAGCAGTACTTC.